The rows below give T cell receptor beta chains drawn from one sample of a study of blood T cell repertoires in COVID-19. This table comes from immunoSEQ multiplex PCR, and its TCRdb copy is limited to in-frame clones, with some not included. The sample comprises about 190,000 clones, around nine tenths of which are singletons, and less than 7.5% rests with the top ten. Sequencing was done on a sample of peripheral blood. All receptors derive from a woman aged 40-49 years who had recovered from COVID-19. Both conserved end residues are part of each CDR3. The D gene is left open where the match is weak. Part of the rows lack a size; the others show once, few, many or a class for expanded clones.

clone_size j_call v_call d_call cdr3_nt cdr3_aa
. TRBJ2-2 TRBV11-2 TRBD1 TGTGCCAGCAGCCCACGACAGGGCGGCACCGGGGAGCTGTTTTTT CASSPRQGGTGELFF
. TRBJ1-5 TRBV19 TRBD1 TGTGCCAGTAGTAGACAAACAGGGGGCAATCAGCCCCAGCATTTT CASSRQTGGNQPQHF
. TRBJ2-7 TRBV30 . TGTGCCTGGACCAGTTCCTACGAGCAGTACTTC CAWTSSYEQYF
. TRBJ2-3 TRBV24-1 TRBD2 TGTGCCACCAGTGATGCGGGAGCCGGGGATACGCAGTATTTT CATSDAGAGDTQYF
. TRBJ1-2 TRBV10-3 TRBD1 TGTGCCATCAGGGGGGGACAGGGCTATGGCTACACCTTC CAIRGGQGYGYTF
. TRBJ2-1 TRBV4-2 . TGTGCCAGCAGCCAAGGGCGGGATCTCTCCTACAATGAGCAGTTCTTC CASSQGRDLSYNEQFF
. TRBJ2-1 TRBV30 . TGTGCCTGGGGGTACAGTTACTCCTACAATGAGCAGTTCTTC CAWGYSYSYNEQFF
once TRBJ2-1 TRBV7-3 TRBD1 TGTGCCAGCAGCCGGGACAGGGGGCGGGAGCAGTTCTTC CASSRDRGREQFF
. TRBJ2-5 TRBV7-6 TRBD2 TGTGCCAGCAGCTTAGGAGGACTAGCGCTTCAAGAGACCCAGTACTTC CASSLGGLALQETQYF
. TRBJ1-1 TRBV30 . TGTGCCTGGAAAAGGGACTTGAACACTGAAGCTTTCTTT CAWKRDLNTEAFF
. TRBJ1-2 TRBV28 . TGTGCCAGCAGTTTACCCCCCGGGACGGAGGGTTCTGGCTACACCTTC CASSLPPGTEGSGYTF
. TRBJ1-3 TRBV5-4 TRBD1 TGTGCCAGCAGTCGACAGGGGGTGAGCTCTGGAAACACCATATATTTT CASSRQGVSSGNTIYF
. TRBJ2-7 TRBV28 TRBD1 TGTGCCAGTCTCGCGAGGGACAGGGTCGACGAGCAGTACTTC CASLARDRVDEQYF
. TRBJ2-3 TRBV7-2 . TGTGCCAGCACCTGGGGGCGGGGCACAGATACGCAGTATTTT CASTWGRGTDTQYF
. TRBJ1-1 TRBV6-1 TRBD1 TGTGCCAGCAGTGATTCGACAGGGTACGGCACTGAAGCTTTCTTT CASSDSTGYGTEAFF
. TRBJ2-7 TRBV9 . TGTGCCAGCAGCATAGCCGGGACTTCGGTTGAGCAGTACTTC CASSIAGTSVEQYF
. TRBJ2-7 TRBV6-5 . TGTGCCAGCAGTTTCAAAGGGGGGACGGGAGGCGAGCAGTACTTC CASSFKGGTGGEQYF
. TRBJ2-3 TRBV7-2 TRBD2 TGTGCCAGCAGCTTCGTAACTAGCGGAGATACGCAGTATTTT CASSFVTSGDTQYF
. TRBJ1-6 TRBV27 . TGTGCCAGCAGTTTTTCAGGGATGTATTCACCCCTCCACTTT CASSFSGMYSPLHF
. TRBJ2-3 TRBV18 TRBD1 TGTGCCAGCTCACCCTGGGACAGGGATACAGATACGCAGTATTTT CASSPWDRDTDTQYF
. TRBJ1-1 TRBV5-4 . TGTGCCAGCAGTCGCGACAGAATCCCCCCTGAAGCTTTCTTT CASSRDRIPPEAFF
. TRBJ2-5 TRBV7-2 TRBD2 TGTGCCAGCAGCTTAGTTTGGGGGGGGGAGACCCAGTACTTC CASSLVWGGETQYF
. TRBJ1-2 TRBV19 . TGTGCCAGTAGTGAAGGGGCGCAGATAGGAGGCTACACCTTC CASSEGAQIGGYTF
. TRBJ2-1 TRBV7-2 TRBD1 TGTGCCAGCAGCTTATCCGGGACAGGCTCCTACAATGAGCAGTTCTTC CASSLSGTGSYNEQFF
. TRBJ2-1 TRBV27 TRBD2 TGTGCCAGCAGTTTAGGCGGGAGAGGGTACAATGAGCAGTTCTTC CASSLGGRGYNEQFF
. TRBJ1-2 TRBV18 . TGTGCCAGCGCCCCTTCCCGGGAGGGCTATGGCTACACCTTC CASAPSREGYGYTF
. TRBJ2-2 TRBV12-5 TRBD1 TGTGCTAGTGGTTTTTTGGACAGGGGGTTCACCGGGGAGCTGTTTTTT CASGFLDRGFTGELFF
. TRBJ2-7 TRBV11-2 TRBD1 TGTGCCAGCAGCTTAGATCGGACAGGGGGTATCTACGAGCAGTACTTC CASSLDRTGGIYEQYF
. TRBJ2-5 TRBV4-1 TRBD1 TGCGCCAGCAGCGAGACAGGGCGGGAGACCCAGTACTTC CASSETGRETQYF
. TRBJ2-7 TRBV5-6 . TGTGCCAGCTCTCGGGCAGCGGCCTTCTACGAGCAGTACTTC CASSRAAAFYEQYF
. TRBJ2-3 TRBV5-6 TRBD2 TGTGCCAGCAGCTTGGCTAGCGGTAGCACAGATACGCAGTATTTT CASSLASGSTDTQYF
. TRBJ2-1 TRBV3-1/TRBV3-2 TRBD2 TGTGCCAGCAGCCAACCGACTAGCGGGAGGAACAATGAGCAGTTCTTC CASSQPTSGRNNEQFF
. TRBJ1-4 TRBV30 . TGTGCCTGGAGTGACCAGTGGTCTAATGAAAAACTGTTTTTT CAWSDQWSNEKLFF
. TRBJ1-4 TRBV6-1 . TGTGCCAGCAGTGAATTCGGGTCCTTTGGCGAAAAACTGTTTTTT CASSEFGSFGEKLFF
. TRBJ2-7 TRBV27 TRBD2 TGTGCCAGCAGTTTATTTGGACTAGCGGGCACCTACGAGCAGTACTTC CASSLFGLAGTYEQYF
many TRBJ2-7 TRBV6-2/TRBV6-3 TRBD1 TGTGCCAGCAGTTACTCGGGACAGGGAGACGAGCAGTACTTC CASSYSGQGDEQYF
. TRBJ1-2 TRBV19 TRBD1 TGTGCCAGTAGGCCGGGGACAGGGGTATGGGAGGACTATGGCTACACCTTC CASRPGTGVWEDYGYTF
once TRBJ2-1 TRBV11-2 . TGTGCCAGCAGCTTAGTGTCTAGCTATGAGCAGTTCTTC CASSLVSSYEQFF
. TRBJ2-3 TRBV10-3 TRBD2 TGTGCCATCAGTGGGGGGGGAGCGGCAGATACGCAGTATTTT CAISGGGAADTQYF
. TRBJ2-3 TRBV28 . TGTGCCAGCAATTGGCAGAGCACAGATACGCAGTATTTT CASNWQSTDTQYF
. TRBJ2-5 TRBV29-1 TRBD2 TGCAGCGCCGGACTAGCGGGAGAGACCCAGTACTTC CSAGLAGETQYF
. TRBJ1-2 TRBV14 TRBD1 TGTGCCAGCAGCCAATCATGGATAGGGACAGGGCATCGTTGGTACACCTTC CASSQSWIGTGHRWYTF
. TRBJ2-7 TRBV24-1 . TGTGCTGCCCGGAGGGCAGGGGGCTACGAGCAGTACTTC CAARRAGGYEQYF
. TRBJ2-5 TRBV29-1 TRBD2 TGCAGCGTTGTATCAGCGGGAGACCAAGAGACCCAGTACTTC CSVVSAGDQETQYF